The 29 T cell receptor beta chains below were found in one sample sequenced in a study of CDR3 diversity in severe acne. TCRdb reprocessed the PCR reads via MiXCR and lists one record per CDR3 protein. The table includes almost 85,000 distinct CDR3 sequences, 51% detected once. Sequencing was performed on blood. These receptors all come from a male donor in good health, without acne.

This clonotype was seen a handful of times. The chain combines TRBV15 with TRBJ2-3; D is possibly TRBD2 (6 bases). The germline V and J ends were trimmed by 2 bases and 6 bases, with 15 bases remaining between them. CDR3 length: 15 residues. The V gene's germline CDR1 is LNHNV and CDR2 YYDKDF (reference sequence). The CDR3 protein is CATSRSGLTLDTQYF. The CDR3 DNA reads TGTGCCACCAGCAGAAGCGGACTAACGTTGGATACGCAGTATTTT.

This rearrangement joins TRBV7-8 to TRBJ1-2; D possibly corresponds to TRBD1 (6 bases). The CDR3 runs 16 residues. V was pared by 2 bases and J by 3 bases, with 16 bases between. Germline-derived CDR1 and CDR2 are SGHVS and FQNEAQ. The CDR3 DNA reads as TGTGCCAGCAGCTTAAGGCTGGCGGGGGGCGACTATGGCTACACCTTC. Translated, it gives CASSLRLAGGDYGYTF.

The chain carries TRBV19 and TRBJ2-3; D is possibly TRBD1 (6 bases). Germline-derived CDR1 and CDR2 are LNHDA and SQIVND (reference sequence). There are 15 residues in the CDR3. V was clipped by 6 bases and J by 2 bases, with 15 bases between them. This chain's CDR3 is CASRNGQILTDTQYF. The CDR3, as DNA: TGTGCCAGTAGAAATGGACAGATCCTCACAGATACGCAGTATTTT.

In its sample, this clonotype is medium-sized (0.01 to 0.1%). The chain is built from TRBV20-1 and TRBJ2-1; the match to TRBD2 covers 13 bases. J lost 4 bases, V lost 6 bases, and 9 bases had no gene match. Per germline, CDR1 DFQATT and CDR2 SNEGSKA (reference sequence). This CDR3 is 16 amino acids long. CDR3 bases: TGCAGTGCCCCAGGCGGACTAGCGGGGGCTTACAATGAGCAGTTCTTC. Translated: CSAPGGLAGAYNEQFF.

This chain connects TRBV7-2 to TRBJ2-5, with 15 nucleotides matching TRBD2. The ends lost 5 bases at V and 2 bases at J; junction bases unmatched: 3. This CDR3 comprises 16 residues. The germline V gene has CDR1 SGHTA and CDR2 FQGNSA. This CDR3 reads CASSPGLAGGQETQYF. CDR3 in DNA: TGTGCCAGCAGCCCGGGACTAGCGGGAGGACAAGAGACCCAGTACTTC. Combining the CDR3 with reference TRBV7-2 and TRBJ2-5 gives the whole variable domain GAGVSQSPSNKVTEKGKDVELRCDPISGHTALYWYRQSLGQGLEFLIYFQGNSAPDKSGLPSDRFSAERTGGSVSTLTIQRTQQEDSAVYLCASSPGLAGGQETQYFGPGTRLLVL.

The V and J genes are TRBV25-1 and TRBJ2-7; the match to TRBD1 covers 10 bases. The germline CDR1 and CDR2 sequences are MGHDK and SYGVNS. Trimming took 3 bases from V and 3 from J; bases not matched to a gene: 2. This CDR3 has 14 amino acids. CDR3 sequence: CASSDDRGLYEQYF. DNA of the CDR3: TGTGCCAGCAGTGACGACAGGGGGCTCTACGAGCAGTACTTC.

On this clonotype itself: As the CDR3 is not closed by the conserved phenylalanine or tryptophan, this likely results from a read error. The rearrangement joins TRBV9 to TRBJ2-6; D unresolved. CDR1 and CDR2 from the germline V gene are SGDLS and YYNGEE. The CDR3 has 9 amino acids. V was trimmed by 6 bases and J by 15 bases, leaving 7 bases between them. CDR3 sequence reads: CASNPTLTS. CDR3 nucleotide sequence: TGTGCCAGCAACCCAACCCTGACTAGC.

This clonotype is categorized as medium-sized (0.01 to 0.1%). The CDR3 sequence is CASVGGLTDTQYF. In DNA form, the CDR3 reads TGTGCCAGCGTAGGGGGTTTGACGGATACGCAGTATTTT. The V gene is TRBV2, the J gene TRBJ2-3, with D maybe TRBD1 (6 bases). The V end was cut by 8 bases, the J end by 6 bases, with 15 bases between. The CDR3 is 13 residues long. CDR1 SNHLY and CDR2 FYNNEI come from the germline V gene.

V gene TRBV3-1 combines with J gene TRBJ2-3, with D tentatively TRBD1 (6 bases). The DNA end is a closer match to TRBJ1-5, so the J assignment may be wrong. Germline loops: CDR1 LGHDT, CDR2 YNNKEL (reference sequence). The CDR3 runs to 13 residues. CDR3 region: CASSPGGADTQHF. CDR3 sequence (DNA): TGTGCCAGCAGCCCCGGGGGGGCAGATACGCAGCATTTT.

This clonotype was observed many times. The rearrangement uses TRBV18 and TRBJ2-2; 12 nucleotides line up with TRBD2. CDR3 length: 16 amino acids. The V segment lost 4 bases and the J segment 2 bases; nucleotides outside the gene matches: 2. CDR1 and CDR2 (germline): KGHSH, LQKENI. CDR3 nucleotide sequence: TGTGCCAGCTCACGGACTAGCGGGGATAACACCGGGGAGCTGTTTTTT. It yields the protein CASSRTSGDNTGELFF.

V and J are TRBV25-1 and TRBJ2-7; D perhaps matches TRBD2 (6 bases). Trimming stripped 5 bases from V and 12 bases from J, with 26 bases between. CDR1 is MGHDK and CDR2 is SYGVNS in the germline V gene. The CDR3 length is 15 residues. DNA of the CDR3: TGTGCCAGCAGTTTTGCAGGGACTGTAGTTGAGACCCGGTACTTC. This translates into CASSFAGTVVETRYF.

The CDR3 DNA is TGCAGTGCCCCAGCGGGAGGGTACGAGCAGTACTTC. Protein sequence: CSAPAGGYEQYF. The chain links TRBV20-1 to TRBJ2-7, with 10 positions matching TRBD2. Germline values: CDR1 DFQATT, CDR2 SNEGSKA (reference sequence). V lost 6 bases, J lost 4 bases, and 3 bases stayed unmatched. The CDR3 runs 12 residues.

J is TRBJ2-7 and V is TRBV7-9; 11 bases agree with TRBD2. The CDR3 loop spans 18 amino acids. CDR1 and CDR2 (germline): SEHNR, FQNEAQ (reference sequence). V dropped 2 bases and J dropped 5; count of bases not matched to a gene: 14. CDR3: CASSLIRDILAGDDEQYF. In DNA, the CDR3 is TGTGCCAGCAGCTTAATAAGGGACATACTAGCGGGAGACGACGAGCAGTACTTC.

As for this clonotype: A read error may account for a junction end that differs from germline. The chain uses TRBV28 and TRBJ1-3, with 9 bases that match TRBD1. CDR1 MDHEN and CDR2 SYDVKM come from the germline V gene. This CDR3 is 15 amino acids long. This CDR3 is CASTMRDRAGNIIYF. CDR3 nucleotides: TGTGCCAGCACCATGAGGGACAGGGCCGGAAACATCATATATTTT.

This chain links TRBV7-6 with TRBJ1-6; 8 nucleotides align to TRBD1. The length of the CDR3 is 15 residues. J lost 9 bases, V lost 4 bases, and 8 bases had no gene match. CDR1 SGHVS and CDR2 FNYEAQ come from the germline V gene. This CDR3 reads CASSSTGGDGSPLHF. The CDR3 DNA sequence: TGTGCCAGCAGCTCCACAGGGGGGGATGGTTCACCCCTCCACTTT. Using reference TRBV7-6 and TRBJ1-6 for the parts outside the CDR3, the full variable domain is GAGVSQSPRYKVTKRGQDVALRCDPISGHVSLYWYRQALGQGPEFLTYFNYEAQQDKSGLPNDRFSAERPEGSISTLTIQRTEQRDSAMYRCASSSTGGDGSPLHFGNGTRLTVT.

J is TRBJ1-2 and V is TRBV9; D unclear. CDR1 is SGDLS, CDR2 YYNGEE, per germline. The CDR3 is 16 residues long. Trimming shortened V by 0 bases and J by 3 bases, and 15 bases separated the two germline ends. CDR3: CASSVDVTGSHYGYTF. The CDR3 region has the DNA TGTGCCAGCAGCGTAGATGTCACGGGATCGCACTATGGCTACACCTTC. The full variable domain, with the rest looked up from reference TRBV9 and TRBJ1-2, is DSGVTQTPKHLITATGQRVTLRCSPRSGDLSVYWYQQSLDQGLQFLIQYYNGEERAKGNILERFSAQQFPDLHSELNLSSLELGDSALYFCASSVDVTGSHYGYTFGSGTRLTVV.

This clonotype appeared a few times. This rearrangement joins TRBV2 to TRBJ1-5; 8 bases align to TRBD1. The CDR3 has 12 amino acids. CDR1 is SNHLY and CDR2 is FYNNEI in the germline V gene. V lost 6 bases, J lost 5 bases, and 0 bases stayed unmatched. CDR3 loop: CASRDRDQPQHF. CDR3 DNA sequence: TGTGCCAGCAGGGACAGGGATCAGCCCCAGCATTTT.

This rearrangement joins TRBV7-8 to TRBJ1-2, with D possibly being TRBD1 (5 bases). Deletions cut 1 base from V and 2 bases from J, with 8 bases between. The CDR3 runs 14 residues. Germline-derived CDR1 and CDR2 are SGHVS and FQNEAQ. As DNA, the CDR3 is TGTGCCAGCAGCTTAGGTGGGGGAAACTATGGCTACACCTTC. Residues: CASSLGGGNYGYTF.

This clonotype was detected ten times or more. This chain links TRBV29-1 with TRBJ1-1, with D perhaps TRBD1 (5 bases). The V end lost 7 bases, the J end lost 4 bases, and 16 bases lay between the germline ends. The CDR3 extends over 13 amino acids. Germline CDR1 is SQVTM and CDR2 is ANQGSEA. In DNA form, the CDR3 reads TGCAGCGCCGAGGGCCAGGGAAGCACTGAAGCTTTCTTT. Residues: CSAEGQGSTEAFF.

By its share, this clonotype is medium-sized. A junction end diverges from the germline sequence, so it may reflect a read error. The chain recombines TRBV19 with TRBJ2-1, with unresolved D. There are 11 residues in the CDR3. CDR1 is LNHDA and CDR2 is SQIVND in the germline V gene (reference sequence). The CDR3 DNA reads as TGTGCCAGTAGTATCGGCGACCGCTCCCGCTTC. It translates to CASSIGDRSRF.

There are many counts of this clonotype. Here the CDR3 DNA reads TGTGCCAGCAGTTTTGGGGGCGACACCGGGGAGCTGTTTTTT. Translation gives CASSFGGDTGELFF. The chain recombines TRBV27 with TRBJ2-2, with a tentative D call TRBD1 (6 bases). V was trimmed by 3 bases and J by 3 bases, leaving 8 bases between them. The CDR3 sequence is 14 residues long. Germline loops: CDR1 MNHEY, CDR2 SMNVEV (reference sequence).

The rearrangement links TRBV29-1 to TRBJ1-2; 7 nucleotides align to TRBD1. There are 12 residues in the CDR3. The V gene's germline CDR1 is SQVTM and CDR2 ANQGSEA. Trimming removed 4 bases from V and 4 bases from J; junction bases left unmatched: 3. CDR3 amino acids: CSVAGGVYGYTF. The CDR3 nucleotides read TGCAGCGTTGCAGGGGGGGTCTATGGCTACACCTTC.

V and J are TRBV2 and TRBJ2-2, with D tentatively TRBD2 (5 bases). V was trimmed by 6 bases and J by 2 bases, leaving 13 bases between them. Germline assignment: CDR1 SNHLY and CDR2 FYNNEI. This CDR3 has 15 amino acids. CDR3 nucleotides: TGTGCCAGCAGCGCCTCGGGGTATAACACCGGGGAGCTGTTTTTT. It codes for CASSASGYNTGELFF.

This chain links TRBV7-9 with TRBJ1-2; the D gene is possibly TRBD1 (5 bases). Trimming removed 5 bases from V and 3 bases from J, with 10 bases in between. The CDR3 spans 13 residues. The germline gives CDR1 SEHNR, CDR2 FQNEAQ (reference sequence). The CDR3 here is CASSEPTDYGYTF. The CDR3 DNA sequence: TGTGCCAGCAGCGAACCGACAGACTATGGCTACACCTTC.

The chain recombines TRBV7-9 with TRBJ2-3; 11 nucleotides match TRBD2. CDR1 is SEHNR, CDR2 FQNEAQ, per germline (reference sequence). The V and J ends lost 2 bases and 1 base, in that order; junction bases with no gene match: 2. The CDR3 contains 16 residues. The CDR3 DNA reads as TGTGCCAGCAGCTTACTTAGCGGGGGGGGCACAGATACGCAGTATTTT. This translates into CASSLLSGGGTDTQYF.

This clonotype was seen only a few times. V gene TRBV2 combines with J gene TRBJ1-5; 7 positions match TRBD1. This CDR3 spans 13 amino acids. The germline CDR1 and CDR2 sequences are SNHLY and FYNNEI. V gave up 8 bases and J gave up 3 bases; unmatched junction bases: 4. The CDR3 spells CASGTGDNQPQHF. For the CDR3, the DNA is TGTGCCAGCGGTACAGGGGACAATCAGCCCCAGCATTTT.

V usage is TRBV19 and J usage is TRBJ1-5; 8 nucleotides match TRBD1. Germline lookup yields CDR1 LNHDA and CDR2 SQIVND (reference sequence). V lost 3 bases, J lost 6 bases, and 7 bases stayed unmatched. The CDR3 extends over 15 amino acids. CDR3 DNA: TGTGCCAGTAGTATTGAGGACAGGGAAGGTCAGCCCCAGCATTTT. Amino acid sequence: CASSIEDREGQPQHF.

In this sample, this clonotype turned up a few times. V is TRBV15 and J is TRBJ1-1, with D unclear. V was shortened by 0 bases and J by 0 bases, with 8 bases between the two germline ends. CDR1 is LNHNV, CDR2 YYDKDF, per germline (reference sequence). The length of the CDR3 is 15 residues. CDR3 sequence: CATSRESGVNTEAFF. The CDR3 DNA reads TGTGCCACCAGCAGAGAGTCAGGAGTGAACACTGAAGCTTTCTTT.

This clonotype occurred a few times. Possible read error: a much larger clone is one base away. This chain connects TRBV5-6 to TRBJ1-1, with unresolved D. Germline values: CDR1 SGHDT, CDR2 YYEEEE. The CDR3 consists of 13 residues. The CDR3 loop reads CASSDTGRQQALF. The CDR3 DNA sequence: TGTGCCAGCAGCGACACCGGACGGCAACAAGCTCTCTTT.